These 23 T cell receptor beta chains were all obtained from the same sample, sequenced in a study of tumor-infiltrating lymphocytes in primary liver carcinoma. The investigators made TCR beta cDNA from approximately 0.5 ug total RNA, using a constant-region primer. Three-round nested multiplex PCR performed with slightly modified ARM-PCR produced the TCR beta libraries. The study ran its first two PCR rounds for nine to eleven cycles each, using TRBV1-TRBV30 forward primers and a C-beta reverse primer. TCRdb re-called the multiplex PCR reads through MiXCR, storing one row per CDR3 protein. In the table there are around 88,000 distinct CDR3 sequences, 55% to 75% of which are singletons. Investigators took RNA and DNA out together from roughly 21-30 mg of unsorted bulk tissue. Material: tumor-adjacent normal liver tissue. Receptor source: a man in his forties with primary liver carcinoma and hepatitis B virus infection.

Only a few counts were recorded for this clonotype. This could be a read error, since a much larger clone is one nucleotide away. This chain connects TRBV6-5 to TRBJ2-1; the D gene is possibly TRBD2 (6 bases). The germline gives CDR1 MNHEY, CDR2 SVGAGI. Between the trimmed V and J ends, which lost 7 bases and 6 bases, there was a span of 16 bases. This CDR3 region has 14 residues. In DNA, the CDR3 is TGTGCCAGCAATTGGCGCGGACTATCCAATGAGCAGTTCTTC. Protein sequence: CASNWRGLSNEQFF.

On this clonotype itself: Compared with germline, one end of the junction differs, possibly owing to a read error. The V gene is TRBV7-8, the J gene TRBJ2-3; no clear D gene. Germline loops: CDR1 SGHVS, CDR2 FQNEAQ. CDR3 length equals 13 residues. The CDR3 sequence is CASSLVVRDTQYF. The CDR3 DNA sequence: TGCGCCAGCAGCTTAGTGGTGCGGGATACGCAGTATTTT.

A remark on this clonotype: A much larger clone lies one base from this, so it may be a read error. Here the CDR3 reads CASSDGETGQETLYF. The CDR3 bases are TGTGCCAGCAGCGATGGGGAGACAGGGCAAGAGACCCTGTACTTC. The V call is TRBV5-4, the J call TRBJ2-5; 7 bases match TRBD1. The CDR3 is 15 residues long. CDR1 and CDR2 from the germline V gene are SGHNT and YYREEE (reference sequence). Using reference TRBV5-4 and TRBJ2-5 for the parts outside the CDR3, the full variable domain is ETGVTQSPTHLIKTRGQQVTLRCSSQSGHNTVSWYQQALGQGPQFIFQYYREEENGRGNFPPRFSGLQFPNYSSELNVNALELDDSALYLCASSDGETGQETLYFGPGTRLLVL.

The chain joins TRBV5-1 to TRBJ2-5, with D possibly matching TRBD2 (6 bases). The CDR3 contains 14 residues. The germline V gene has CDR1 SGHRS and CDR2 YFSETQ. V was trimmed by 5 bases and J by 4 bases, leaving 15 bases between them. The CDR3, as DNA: TGCGCCAGCAGGTCTGGGGAGGCGCGAGAGACCCAGTACTTC. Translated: CASRSGEARETQYF.

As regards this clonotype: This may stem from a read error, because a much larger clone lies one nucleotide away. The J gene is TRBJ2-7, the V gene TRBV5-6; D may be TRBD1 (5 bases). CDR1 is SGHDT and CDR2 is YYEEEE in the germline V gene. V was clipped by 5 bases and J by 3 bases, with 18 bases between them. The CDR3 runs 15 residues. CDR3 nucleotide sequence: TGTGCCAGCAGTCTTACAGGATCCAAGGTCTACGAGCAGTACTTC. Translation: CASSLTGSKVYEQYF.

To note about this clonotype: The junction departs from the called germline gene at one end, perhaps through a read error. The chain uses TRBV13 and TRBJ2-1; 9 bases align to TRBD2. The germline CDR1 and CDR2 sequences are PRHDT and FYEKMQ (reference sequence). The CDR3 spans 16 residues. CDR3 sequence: CAISPSLAGQANEQFF. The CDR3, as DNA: TGTGCCATCAGCCCATCGCTAGCGGGGCAAGCCAATGAGCAGTTCTTC. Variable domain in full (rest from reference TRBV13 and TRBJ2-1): AAGVIQSPRHLIKEKRETATLKCYPIPRHDTVYWYQQGPGQDPQFLISFYEKMQSDKGSIPDRFSAQQFSDYHSELNMSSLELGDSALYFCAISPSLAGQANEQFFGPGTRLTVL.

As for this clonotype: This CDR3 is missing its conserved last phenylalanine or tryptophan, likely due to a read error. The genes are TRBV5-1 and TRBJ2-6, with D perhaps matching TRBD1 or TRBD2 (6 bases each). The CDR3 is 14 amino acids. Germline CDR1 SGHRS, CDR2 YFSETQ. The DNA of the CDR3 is TGCGCCTCCCTTGGGGCGGAGGGGGTCAACGTCCTGACTCTC. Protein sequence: CASLGAEGVNVLTL.

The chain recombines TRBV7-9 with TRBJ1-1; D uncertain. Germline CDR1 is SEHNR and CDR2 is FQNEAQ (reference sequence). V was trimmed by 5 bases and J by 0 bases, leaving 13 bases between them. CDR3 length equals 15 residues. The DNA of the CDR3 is TGTGCCAGCAGCCTTCCCGCGATCCTGAACACTGAAGCTTTCTTT. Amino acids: CASSLPAILNTEAFF.

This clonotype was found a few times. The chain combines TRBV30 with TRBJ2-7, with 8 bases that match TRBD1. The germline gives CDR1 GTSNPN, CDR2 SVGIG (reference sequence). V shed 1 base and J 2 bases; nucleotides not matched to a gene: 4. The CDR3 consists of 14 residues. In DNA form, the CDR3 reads TGTGCCTGGAGTGAACCGGGACAGGCCTACGAGCAGTACTTC. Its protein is CAWSEPGQAYEQYF.

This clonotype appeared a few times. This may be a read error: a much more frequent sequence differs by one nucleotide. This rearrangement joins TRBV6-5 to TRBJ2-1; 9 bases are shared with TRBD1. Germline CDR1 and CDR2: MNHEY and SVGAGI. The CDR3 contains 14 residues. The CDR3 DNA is TGTACCAGCAGTTACCGGGACAGGGAGGACGAGCAGTTCTTC. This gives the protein CTSSYRDREDEQFF.

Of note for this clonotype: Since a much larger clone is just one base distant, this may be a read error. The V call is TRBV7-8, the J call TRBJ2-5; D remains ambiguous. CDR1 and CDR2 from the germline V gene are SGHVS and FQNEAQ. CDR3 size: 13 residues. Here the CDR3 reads CVSSFTRLETQYF. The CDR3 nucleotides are TGTGTCAGCAGCTTCACCCGGCTGGAGACCCAGTACTTC.

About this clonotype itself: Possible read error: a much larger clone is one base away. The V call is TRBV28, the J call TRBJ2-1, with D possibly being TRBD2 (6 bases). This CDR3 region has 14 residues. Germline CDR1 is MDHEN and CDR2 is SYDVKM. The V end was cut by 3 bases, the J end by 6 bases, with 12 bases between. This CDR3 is CASSFAGRGNEQFF. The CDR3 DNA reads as TGTGCCAGCAGTTTTGCCGGGAGAGGCAATGAGCAGTTCTTC.

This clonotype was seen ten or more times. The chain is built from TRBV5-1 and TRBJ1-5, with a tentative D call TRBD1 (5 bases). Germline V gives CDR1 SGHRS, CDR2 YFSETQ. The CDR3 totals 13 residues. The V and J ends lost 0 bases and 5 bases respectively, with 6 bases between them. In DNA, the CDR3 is TGCGCCAGCAGCTTGGAGGGGTATCAGCCCCAGCATTTT. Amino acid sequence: CASSLEGYQPQHF.

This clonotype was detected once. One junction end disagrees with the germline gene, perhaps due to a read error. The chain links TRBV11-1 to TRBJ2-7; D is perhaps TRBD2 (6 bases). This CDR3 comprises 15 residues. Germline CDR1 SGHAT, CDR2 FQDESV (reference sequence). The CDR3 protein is CASSALEGDTYEQYF. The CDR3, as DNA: TGTGCCAGCAGCGCCCTGGAGGGTGATACCTACGAGCAATACTTC.

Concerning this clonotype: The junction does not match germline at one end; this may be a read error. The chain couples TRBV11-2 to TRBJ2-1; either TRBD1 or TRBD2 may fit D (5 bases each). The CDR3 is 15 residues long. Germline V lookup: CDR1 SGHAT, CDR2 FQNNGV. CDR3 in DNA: TGTTCCAGCAGCTCCCGAAAGGGACCCTACAATGAGCAGTTCTTC. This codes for CSSSSRKGPYNEQFF. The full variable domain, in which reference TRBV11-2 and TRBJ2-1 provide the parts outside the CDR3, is EAGVAQSPRYKIIEKRQSVAFWCNPISGHATLYWYQQILGQGPKLLIQFQNNGVVDDSQLPKDRFSAERLKGVDSTLKIQPAKLEDSAVYLCSSSSRKGPYNEQFFGPGTRLTVL.

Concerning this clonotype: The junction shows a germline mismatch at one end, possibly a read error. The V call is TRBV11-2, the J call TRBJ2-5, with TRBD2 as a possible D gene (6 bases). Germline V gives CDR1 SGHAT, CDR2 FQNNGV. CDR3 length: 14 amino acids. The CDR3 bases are TGTGCCAACAGCCGGCGGGACTCACAAGAGACCCAATACTTC. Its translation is CANSRRDSQETQYF.

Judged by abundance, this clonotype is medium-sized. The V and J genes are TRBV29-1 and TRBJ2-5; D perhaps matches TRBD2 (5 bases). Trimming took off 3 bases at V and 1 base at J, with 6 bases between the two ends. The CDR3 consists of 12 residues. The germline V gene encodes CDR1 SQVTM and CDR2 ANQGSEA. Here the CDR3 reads CSVDGLQETQYF. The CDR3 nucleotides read TGCAGCGTTGACGGACTCCAAGAGACCCAGTACTTC. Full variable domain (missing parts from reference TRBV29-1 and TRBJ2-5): SAVISQKPSRDICQRGTSLTIQCQVDSQVTMMFWYRQQPGQSLTLIATANQGSEATYESGFVIDKFPISRPNLTFSTLTVSNMSPEDSSIYLCSVDGLQETQYFGPGTRLLVL.

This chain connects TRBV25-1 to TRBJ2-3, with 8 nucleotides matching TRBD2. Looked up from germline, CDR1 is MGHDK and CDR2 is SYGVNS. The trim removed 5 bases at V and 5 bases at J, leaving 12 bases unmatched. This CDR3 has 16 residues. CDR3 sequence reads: CASSKPGGTFRDTQYF. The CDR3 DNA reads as TGTGCCAGCAGTAAACCGGGGGGGACTTTCAGAGATACGCAGTATTTT.

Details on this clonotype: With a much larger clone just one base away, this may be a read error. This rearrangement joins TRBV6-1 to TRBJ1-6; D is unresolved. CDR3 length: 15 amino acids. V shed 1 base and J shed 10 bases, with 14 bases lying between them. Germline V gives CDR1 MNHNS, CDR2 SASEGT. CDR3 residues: CASSEEAIGMSPLHF. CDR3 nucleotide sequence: TGTGCCAGCAGTGAAGAGGCGATAGGGATGTCACCCCTCCACTTT.

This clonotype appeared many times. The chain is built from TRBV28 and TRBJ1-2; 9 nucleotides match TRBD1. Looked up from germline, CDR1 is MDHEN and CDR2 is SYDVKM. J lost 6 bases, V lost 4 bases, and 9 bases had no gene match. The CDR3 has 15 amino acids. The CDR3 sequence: CASSSFSGTGHGYTF. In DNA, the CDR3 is TGTGCCAGCAGTTCCTTTTCCGGGACAGGGCATGGCTACACCTTC.

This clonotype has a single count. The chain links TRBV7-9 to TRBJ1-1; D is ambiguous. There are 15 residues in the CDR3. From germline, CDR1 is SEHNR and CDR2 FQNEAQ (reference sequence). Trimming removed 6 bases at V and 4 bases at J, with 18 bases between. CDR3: CASRPSGSNGTEAFF. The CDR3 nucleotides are TGTGCCAGCAGACCATCGGGGAGTAATGGCACTGAAGCTTTCTTT.

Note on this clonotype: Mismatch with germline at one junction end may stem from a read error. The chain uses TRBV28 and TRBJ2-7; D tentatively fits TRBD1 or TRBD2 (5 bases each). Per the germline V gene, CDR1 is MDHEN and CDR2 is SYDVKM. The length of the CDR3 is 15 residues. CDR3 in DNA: TGTGCCAGCAGTTTAGGTAGTGGGGGTGACTACCAGCAGTACTTC. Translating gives CASSLGSGGDYQQYF.

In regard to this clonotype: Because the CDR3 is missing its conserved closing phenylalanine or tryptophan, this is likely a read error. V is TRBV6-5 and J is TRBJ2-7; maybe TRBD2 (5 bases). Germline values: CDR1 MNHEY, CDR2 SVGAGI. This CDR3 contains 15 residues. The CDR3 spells CAISYGDGSSYEQYL. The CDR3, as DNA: TGTGCCATCAGTTACGGGGATGGGAGCTCCTACGAGCAGTACCTC.